What follows describes a single T cell receptor beta chain. This sample is part of a study of blood T cell repertoires in COVID-19. Across the whole study: The cDNA or gDNA used as material had been derived from T cells, B-cell-depleted T cells, or PBMCs.

CDR1 MNHEY and CDR2 SVGEGT come from the germline V gene. This CDR3 region has 14 residues. V was clipped by 2 bases and J by 4 bases, with 11 bases between them. The authors' processing: Amplification with reference gene primers provided the estimates of nucleated cell counts. The assay was immunoSEQ multiplex PCR, and TCRdb's table has in-frame clones only and misses some. That table gives V, J and clone size, and the DNA gave D and trimming. The sample lists about 140,000 clones; 80% to 90% were seen once. The TCR comes from a woman aged 55-70 years with active COVID-19. Sample: peripheral blood. The chain carries TRBV6-2 or TRBV6-3 and TRBJ2-5, with no clear D. CDR3 residues: CASSYGVWRETQYF. The CDR3 DNA follows: TGTGCCAGCAGTTACGGAGTGTGGAGAGAGACCCAGTACTTC.